The 4 T cell receptor beta chains below were found in one sample sequenced in a study of graft-versus-host responses after intestinal transplantation. Sequenced by immunoSEQ multiplex PCR; TCRdb stores in-frame clones only, minus some. The data contain tens of thousands of clones, about nine tenths of them singletons. These receptors have no identified antigens. Sequencing used unstimulated CD8+ T cells sorted from spleen or lymph node cells, obtained before transplant. The receptors derive from a human donor who was the organ donor for an intestinal transplant.

Concerning this clone: This same CDR3 is encoded by further DNA sequences in the sample. The chain recombines TRBV4-2 with TRBJ2-2; 9 positions match TRBD2. The junction had 17 bases not matched to a gene; V was cut back by 6 bases and J by 6 bases. Germline loops: CDR1 LGHNA, CDR2 YNFKEQ. The CDR3 length is 18 residues. In DNA, the CDR3 is TGTGCCAGCAGATACCGCGGGGGGGCTGGTAAAGGTGCCGGGGAGCTGTTTTTT. Protein sequence: CASRYRGGAGKGAGELFF.

The chain has TRBV7-3 and TRBJ1-1; D call uncertain. Germline CDR1 reads SGHTA; CDR2 reads FQGTGA. The CDR3 contains 13 residues. V was cut by 4 bases and J by 4 bases, with 10 bases left in between. DNA of the CDR3: TGTGCCAGCAGCTCATCAACGGGCACTGAAGCTTTCTTT. As protein: CASSSSTGTEAFF.

The genes are TRBV19 and TRBJ2-2; unclear D gene. Germline CDR1 LNHDA, CDR2 SQIVND (reference sequence). V was shortened by 11 bases and J by 3 bases, with 13 bases between the two germline ends. The CDR3 is 13 amino acids. CDR3 in amino acids: CAGSTGDTGELFF. In DNA, the CDR3 is TGTGCCGGCTCGACTGGGGACACCGGGGAGCTGTTTTTT.

V and J are TRBV9 and TRBJ2-5, with 7 bases identical to TRBD1. V lost 4 bases, J lost 2 bases, and 5 bases stayed unmatched. The CDR3 totals 14 residues. The germline V gene has CDR1 SGDLS and CDR2 YYNGEE. CDR3 in amino acids: CASSRRTGQETQYF. CDR3 sequence (DNA): TGTGCCAGCAGCCGTAGGACAGGACAAGAGACCCAGTACTTC.